This TCR beta chain appears in the sequencing data of a study of T cell repertoires in cytomegalovirus infection. On the study more broadly: As its CMV epitopes, the study selected recently identified HLA-C-restricted and well-studied HLA-B-restricted targets. Shared public TCR beta signatures pointed to both CMV infection and a matching HLA type.

One entry per CDR3 protein results from TCRdb running MiXCR on the reads. In the table there are some 940,000 distinct CDR3 sequences, about a third of which are singletons. Germline lookup yields CDR1 MGHRA and CDR2 YSYEKL. The CDR3 has 15 amino acids. V was shortened by 2 bases and J by 6 bases, with 14 bases between the two germline ends. A remark on this clonotype: The antigen remains undetermined.

The V call is TRBV4-1, the J call TRBJ2-4; no clear D. The input for sequencing was cultured CD8+ T cells from PBMCs, taken from culture after CMV antigen stimulation. This receptor was obtained from a human donor in good health (CMV status not recorded). Some clones in this sample may be carry-over from other donors' samples. Written as DNA, the CDR3 is TGCGCCAGCAGCCAATGGAAGGCTTCGGGAAACATTCAGTACTTC. Amino acid sequence: CASSQWKASGNIQYF.